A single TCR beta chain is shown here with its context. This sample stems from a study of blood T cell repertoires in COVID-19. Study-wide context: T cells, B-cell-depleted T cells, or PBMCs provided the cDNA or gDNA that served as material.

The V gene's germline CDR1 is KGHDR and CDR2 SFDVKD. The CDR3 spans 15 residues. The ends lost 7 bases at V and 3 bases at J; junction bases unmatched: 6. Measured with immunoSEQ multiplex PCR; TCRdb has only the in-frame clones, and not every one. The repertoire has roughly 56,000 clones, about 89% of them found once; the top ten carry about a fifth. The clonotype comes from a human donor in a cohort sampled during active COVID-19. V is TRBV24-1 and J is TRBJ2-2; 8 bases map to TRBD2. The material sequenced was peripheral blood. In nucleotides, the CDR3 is TGTGCCACCAGCGCCCCCGGGAGGGACACCGGGGAGCTGTTTTTT. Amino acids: CATSAPGRDTGELFF.